Listed below are T cell receptor beta chains from one sample, sequenced in a study of blood T cell repertoires in COVID-19. Generated by immunoSEQ multiplex PCR, the TCRdb table keeps only in-frame clones and is missing some. The table lists 70,000 or so clones, under 85% of them singletons. The sample consisted of peripheral blood. These receptors all come from a man in his 60s with COVID-19, enrolled during active disease. The CDR3 runs from the conserved cysteine through the conserved F or W. The D gene is left open where the match is weak. Not all rows give a size; the values are once, few, many and, for expanded clones, a class.

NA	TRBJ2-2	TRBD2	TRBV10-3	CAAGGSGNTGELFF	TGTGCCGCCGGGGGGTCAGGGAACACCGGGGAGCTGTTTTTT
NA	TRBJ2-1	TRBD2	TRBV9	CASSKGLTDNEQFF	TGTGCCAGCAGCAAGGGACTAACGGACAATGAGCAGTTCTTC
NA	TRBJ2-5	NA	TRBV4-1	CASSLTRNNPQETQYF	TGCGCCAGCAGCTTGACTCGAAATAACCCTCAAGAGACCCAGTACTTC
NA	TRBJ1-6	NA	TRBV10-2	CARDRSSGRSPLHF	TGCGCCCGGGATAGATCCAGCGGACGTTCACCCCTCCACTTT
NA	TRBJ1-5	NA	TRBV6-6	CASASYGEGYQPQHF	TGTGCCAGCGCGTCGTACGGGGAGGGATATCAGCCCCAGCATTTT
once	TRBJ1-5	NA	TRBV27	CASSGVLGQPQHF	TGTGCCAGCAGCGGGGTCCTTGGGCAGCCCCAGCATTTT
NA	TRBJ2-5	TRBD1	TRBV24-1	CATSDSHRGYQETQYF	TGTGCCACCAGTGATTCCCACAGGGGATACCAAGAGACCCAGTACTTC
NA	TRBJ2-7	NA	TRBV29-1	CSVEEEGRATYEQYF	TGCAGCGTTGAAGAGGAAGGCAGGGCCACCTACGAGCAGTACTTC
NA	TRBJ2-7	TRBD2	TRBV13	CASSSASGRAYEQYF	TGTGCCAGCAGCTCGGCTAGCGGGAGGGCCTACGAGCAGTACTTC
NA	TRBJ2-2	NA	TRBV5-5	CASSLFWPGSTGELFF	TGTGCCAGCAGCTTATTTTGGCCAGGCAGTACCGGGGAGCTGTTTTTT
few	TRBJ2-5	NA	TRBV7-6	CASSLGSSLDAETQYF	TGTGCCAGCAGCTTAGGATCGTCGCTAGATGCGGAGACCCAGTACTTC
NA	TRBJ1-1	NA	TRBV12-3/TRBV12-4	CASSFAQSTEAFF	TGTGCCAGCAGTTTCGCCCAGTCAACTGAAGCTTTCTTT
NA	TRBJ2-5	NA	TRBV5-1	CASSNAGRTAGETQYF	TGCGCCAGCAGTAACGCCGGGAGAACAGCGGGAGAGACCCAGTACTTC
NA	TRBJ1-5	NA	TRBV7-9	CASSLSDYSNQPQHF	TGTGCCAGCAGCTTATCTGACTATAGCAATCAGCCCCAGCATTTT
NA	TRBJ2-1	NA	TRBV18	CASSPPQGLKNEQFF	TGTGCCAGCTCACCACCACAGGGTTTAAAAAATGAGCAGTTCTTC
NA	TRBJ2-5	NA	TRBV28	CASSSPTGETQYF	TGTGCCAGCAGTTCCCCGACGGGGGAGACCCAGTACTTC
NA	TRBJ1-4	TRBD1	TRBV5-1	CASRPDRGRNEKLFF	TGCGCCAGCAGACCTGACAGGGGTAGGAATGAAAAACTGTTTTTT
NA	TRBJ2-2	TRBD2	TRBV6-5	CASSYGTSGYTGELFF	TGTGCCAGCAGTTACGGTACTAGCGGATACACCGGGGAGCTGTTTTTT
NA	TRBJ2-1	TRBD2	TRBV19	CASSIGSGNTYNEQFF	TGTGCCAGTAGTATCGGTAGCGGGAACACCTACAATGAGCAGTTCTTC
NA	TRBJ2-7	NA	TRBV24-1	CATSDSLGGNSYEQYF	TGTGCCACCAGTGATTCCCTAGGCGGGAACTCTTACGAGCAGTACTTC
once	TRBJ2-5	NA	TRBV3-1/TRBV3-2	CASSQDRRQETQYF	TGTGCCAGCAGCCAAGATAGGAGGCAAGAGACCCAGTACTTC
NA	TRBJ1-3	TRBD1	TRBV19	CASSTGQGSGNTIYF	TGTGCCAGTAGTACGGGACAGGGGTCTGGAAACACCATATATTTT
NA	TRBJ1-6	NA	TRBV3-1/TRBV3-2	CASSPGSYSPLHF	TGTGCCAGCAGCCCCGGGAGCTATTCACCCCTCCACTTT
NA	TRBJ2-3	TRBD2	TRBV7-3	CASSFPAGGTDTQYF	TGTGCCAGCAGCTTCCCAGCGGGAGGAACAGATACGCAGTATTTT
NA	TRBJ2-1	TRBD2	TRBV7-9	CASSPGLSSYNEQFF	TGTGCCAGCAGCCCGGGACTATCCTCCTACAATGAGCAGTTCTTC
NA	TRBJ2-1	NA	TRBV7-9	CASSFSDEQFF	TGTGCCAGCAGCTTTTCGGATGAGCAGTTCTTC
many	TRBJ2-7	TRBD2	TRBV30	CAWSVKGLGKQEQYF	TGTGCCTGGAGTGTGAAGGGACTAGGGAAACAAGAGCAGTACTTC
once	TRBJ2-7	TRBD1	TRBV2	CASRVNTGGEQYF	TGTGCCAGCAGAGTTAACACAGGGGGCGAGCAGTACTTC
NA	TRBJ2-5	TRBD1	TRBV6-6	CASSYGTEETQYF	TGTGCCAGCAGTTACGGGACAGAAGAGACCCAGTACTTC
NA	TRBJ2-1	TRBD1	TRBV5-6	CASSPRTGGGYNEQFF	TGTGCCAGCAGCCCTCGAACAGGGGGTGGCTACAATGAGCAGTTCTTC
once	TRBJ2-2	NA	TRBV28	CASSRDTGELFF	TGTGCCAGCAGCAGGGACACCGGGGAGCTGTTTTTT
once	TRBJ2-7	TRBD1	TRBV6-5	CASSYSGVTGDYEQYF	TGTGCCAGCAGTTACTCCGGTGTGACAGGGGACTACGAGCAGTACTTC
few	TRBJ2-6	NA	TRBV28	CASSSPPGAGANVLTF	TGTGCCAGCAGTTCCCCCCCGGGGGCTGGGGCCAACGTCCTGACTTTC
NA	TRBJ1-4	NA	TRBV10-3	CAISESVRQTTNEKLFF	TGTGCCATCAGTGAGTCGGTGAGGCAGACAACTAATGAAAAACTGTTTTTT
NA	TRBJ2-7	TRBD1	TRBV5-1	CASSVRDRAREQYF	TGCGCCAGCAGCGTCCGGGACAGGGCTCGCGAGCAGTACTTC
NA	TRBJ2-1	TRBD2	TRBV4-2	CASSQVGSGTKLFNNEQFF	TGTGCCAGCAGCCAAGTAGGTAGCGGGACTAAACTTTTCAACAATGAGCAGTTCTTC
NA	TRBJ2-5	TRBD2	TRBV7-9	CASSSPLRGAIQETQYF	TGTGCCAGCAGTTCCCCCTTGCGGGGGGCAATACAAGAGACCCAGTACTTC
NA	TRBJ1-6	NA	TRBV2	CASSFYRTASNSPLHF	TGTGCCAGCAGTTTTTACAGGACAGCCAGCAATTCACCCCTCCACTTT
few	TRBJ1-6	NA	TRBV6-6	CASSLIGVFSSPLHF	TGTGCCAGCAGTTTAATAGGGGTTTTTAGTTCACCCCTCCACTTT
once	TRBJ2-1	NA	TRBV2	CASRYGNEQFF	TGTGCCAGCCGGTACGGGAATGAGCAGTTCTTC
NA	TRBJ2-2	TRBD2	TRBV10-1	CASSRTSPGELFF	TGCGCCAGCAGTAGGACTAGCCCCGGGGAGCTGTTTTTT
NA	TRBJ2-7	TRBD2	TRBV6-5	CASSYAREGQYF	TGTGCCAGCAGTTACGCCAGGGAGGGGCAGTACTTC
once	TRBJ2-7	NA	TRBV25-1	CARPDSSYEQYF	TGTGCCAGACCGGACAGCTCCTACGAGCAGTACTTC
NA	TRBJ1-5	NA	TRBV28	CASSPLAGNRGQPQHF	TGTGCCAGCAGTCCCCTCGCAGGGAATAGAGGTCAGCCCCAGCATTTT
once	TRBJ1-2	NA	TRBV10-3	CAISEGSAVLQGYTF	TGTGCCATCTCTGAGGGCTCCGCCGTCCTGCAAGGCTACACCTTC
once	TRBJ2-5	TRBD2	TRBV3-1/TRBV3-2	CASSHPGLAGSKTQYF	TGTGCCAGCAGCCACCCGGGACTAGCGGGATCGAAGACCCAGTACTTC
NA	TRBJ2-1	TRBD2	TRBV24-1	CATSAASGRSYNEQFF	TGTGCCACCAGTGCAGCCAGCGGGAGGTCCTACAATGAGCAGTTCTTC
NA	TRBJ2-1	TRBD1	TRBV11-3	CASSLVSLTGGAYNEQFF	TGTGCCAGCAGCTTAGTCTCTTTAACAGGGGGCGCCTACAATGAGCAGTTCTTC
NA	TRBJ2-3	NA	TRBV5-1	CASSITGGGPDTQYF	TGCGCCAGCAGCATAACAGGTGGAGGGCCAGATACGCAGTATTTT
NA	TRBJ2-1	NA	TRBV9	CASSVNRVEHNEQFF	TGTGCCAGCAGCGTCAACAGGGTGGAGCACAATGAGCAGTTCTTC
NA	TRBJ1-3	TRBD1	TRBV5-5	CASSRDSRSGNTIYF	TGTGCCAGCAGCCGGGACAGTCGCTCTGGAAACACCATATATTTT
once	TRBJ1-6	NA	TRBV30	CAWHEGWGSPLHF	TGTGCCTGGCATGAGGGTTGGGGTTCACCCCTCCACTTT
NA	TRBJ2-6	NA	TRBV3-1/TRBV3-2	CASSQGRGANVLTF	TGTGCCAGCAGCCAAGGGAGAGGGGCCAACGTCCTGACTTTC
NA	TRBJ2-5	NA	TRBV24-1	CATSDPRGTDPETQYF	TGTGCCACCAGTGATCCGAGGGGGACGGATCCAGAGACCCAGTACTTC
few	TRBJ1-5	TRBD1	TRBV25-1	CASRDRDNQPQHF	TGTGCCAGCAGAGACAGGGACAATCAGCCCCAGCATTTT
NA	TRBJ1-2	NA	TRBV29-1	CSVAVRVDGYTF	TGCAGCGTTGCCGTCAGGGTCGACGGCTACACCTTC
NA	TRBJ2-1	TRBD2	TRBV7-9	CASSLGSGRPQFF	TGTGCCAGCAGCTTAGGGAGCGGGAGGCCCCAGTTCTTC
NA	TRBJ2-3	NA	TRBV12-3/TRBV12-4	CASNPPGVDTQYF	TGTGCCAGCAACCCCCCCGGAGTAGATACGCAGTATTTT
NA	TRBJ2-3	TRBD2	TRBV7-2	CASSFVAGEIILKDTQYF	TGTGCCAGCAGCTTTGTAGCGGGAGAGATCATATTGAAAGATACGCAGTATTTT